One and the same sample provided the 11 T cell receptor beta chains below, sequenced in a study of radiotherapy plus CTLA-4 blockade in lung cancer (dated by TCRdb to between 2018 and 2020). The method was the immunoSEQ multiplex PCR assay. Not all clones reach the TCRdb copy of this immuneACCESS table, which keeps in-frame sequences only. Checked studies attribute under half of the gap to unresolved V genes and leave the rest unexplained. Across this sample there are 90,000 to 100,000 clones, with roughly 74% seen only once. The ten largest clones add up to about 3% of the sample. The material was peripheral blood, obtained from a patient treated with radiotherapy plus ipilimumab. The receptors derive from a human donor with non-small cell lung cancer who had a partial response to radiotherapy plus ipilimumab. Some clones in this sample may be carry-over from other donors' samples.

The chain links TRBV27 to TRBJ1-6, with D tentatively TRBD1 (6 bases). The germline gives CDR1 MNHEY, CDR2 SMNVEV (reference sequence). The length of the CDR3 is 17 residues. V was pared by 6 bases and J by 7 bases, with 22 bases between. In DNA form, the CDR3 reads TGTGCCAGCAGCCCTTGGGGTGGGGGCATTAGGAATTCACCCCTCCACTTT. Translating gives CASSPWGGGIRNSPLHF.

V gene TRBV30 combines with J gene TRBJ2-7; TRBD2 is a possible D gene (5 bases). Germline CDR1 is GTSNPN and CDR2 is SVGIG (reference sequence). The V end was cut by 1 base, the J end by 3 bases, with 7 bases between. The CDR3 covers 12 residues. Here the CDR3 reads CAWSERGYEQYF. The DNA of the CDR3 is TGTGCCTGGAGTGAACGGGGCTACGAGCAGTACTTC.

V is TRBV5-1 and J is TRBJ2-2; 15 bases fit TRBD2. Germline trimming cut 4 bases from V and 5 bases from J; bases unmatched to any gene: 6. The CDR3 spans 17 residues. Germline V CDR1 and CDR2: SGHRS, YFSETQ. The CDR3 DNA reads TGCGCCAGCAGCAACGGACTAGCGGGAGGGTTGACCGGGGAGCTGTTTTTT. Residues: CASSNGLAGGLTGELFF.

The chain is built from TRBV5-1 and TRBJ1-4; 8 bases fit TRBD1. There are 16 residues in the CDR3. Looked up from germline, CDR1 is SGHRS and CDR2 is YFSETQ. V dropped 0 bases and J dropped 5; count of bases not matched to a gene: 6. CDR3 DNA sequence: TGCGCCAGCAGCTTGGCAGGACAGGGTAGAAATGAAAAACTGTTTTTT. Translating gives CASSLAGQGRNEKLFF.

The rearrangement uses TRBV6-5 and TRBJ2-7; 10 positions agree with TRBD1. Germline-derived CDR1 and CDR2 are MNHEY and SVGAGI. The J segment lost 6 bases and the V segment lost 6 bases, leaving 5 bases of the junction unmatched. The CDR3 extends over 13 amino acids. This CDR3 reads CASRHGQGGEQYF. The CDR3 DNA reads TGTGCCAGCAGACACGGACAGGGGGGCGAGCAGTACTTC.

The chain couples TRBV6-1 to TRBJ2-1; 10 nucleotides match TRBD2. Germline CDR1 reads MNHNS; CDR2 reads SASEGT. J gave up 7 bases and V 7 bases, and 7 bases lay outside the gene matches. The CDR3 extends over 14 amino acids. CDR3 sequence reads: CASNEGLAANEQFF. The DNA of the CDR3 is TGTGCCAGCAACGAAGGACTAGCGGCAAATGAGCAGTTCTTC.

The chain's CDR3 is CASSSPGFGYTF. The CDR3, as DNA: TGTGCCAGCAGTTCTCCGGGATTTGGCTACACCTTC. V and J are TRBV28 and TRBJ1-2; D remains unclear. The CDR3 has 12 amino acids. Germline values: CDR1 MDHEN, CDR2 SYDVKM. V gave up 4 bases and J gave up 7 bases, with 10 bases separating them.

The gene calls are TRBV10-3 and TRBJ2-1; TRBD2 matches 9 bases. The CDR3 loop spans 15 amino acids. After removal of 3 bases from V and 7 bases from J, the junction contained 7 bases not matched to a gene. CDR1 and CDR2 from the germline V gene are ENHRY and SYGVKD. The CDR3 protein is CAISDSGGSGNEQFF. The CDR3 DNA is TGTGCCATCAGTGATAGCGGGGGTAGCGGGAATGAGCAGTTCTTC.

The chain carries TRBV6-6 and TRBJ2-5; D is unresolved. Trimming left V 6 bases short and J 2 bases short, with 19 bases between. The CDR3 contains 16 residues. Germline V gene data show CDR1 as MNHNY and CDR2 as SVGAGI (reference sequence). CDR3 sequence (DNA): TGTGCCAGCAGAAACCCGGCTTTCGGCGGTCAAGAGACCCAGTACTTC. Translated, it gives CASRNPAFGGQETQYF.

The chain links TRBV4-1 to TRBJ2-1; 8 bases match TRBD2. V was pared by 5 bases and J by 2 bases, with 8 bases of the junction left unmatched. CDR3 length equals 16 residues. The germline V gene encodes CDR1 MGHRA and CDR2 YSYEKL. DNA of the CDR3: TGCGCCAGCAGCGCCCCTGGACTAGCCCCCTACAATGAGCAGTTCTTC. It yields the protein CASSAPGLAPYNEQFF.

This clone was seen only once. V and J are TRBV2 and TRBJ1-5, with 8 bases aligning to TRBD1. The CDR3 loop spans 15 amino acids. Germline trimming cut 7 bases from V and 2 bases from J; bases unmatched to any gene: 7. Germline lookup yields CDR1 SNHLY and CDR2 FYNNEI. The CDR3: CASNTQGVGNQPQHF. The CDR3 DNA reads as TGTGCCAGCAACACACAGGGGGTGGGCAATCAGCCCCAGCATTTT.